Ten or more counts support the clone carrying this TCR beta chain. Germline loops: CDR1 SGHRS, CDR2 YFSETQ. CDR3 length equals 15 residues. Germline trimming cut 0 bases from V and 2 bases from J; bases unmatched to any gene: 3. MiXCR, run by TCRdb on the 5' RACE reads, gives a single entry per CDR3 protein. The sample has about 22,000 distinct CDR3 sequences; 4.5% to 7% are singletons. The data stem from a study of spatial heterogeneity in lung cancer. Time point indicated: sample taken at primary tumor resection. Source: PBMCs, taken at surgery. The TCR comes from a male donor with early-stage non-small cell lung cancer. This sequence joins TRBV5-1 and TRBJ2-7; 9 nucleotides align to TRBD1. CDR3 amino acids: CASSLAGQGPYEQYF. In nucleotides, the CDR3 is TGCGCCAGCAGCTTGGCGGGACAGGGACCCTACGAGCAGTACTTC.